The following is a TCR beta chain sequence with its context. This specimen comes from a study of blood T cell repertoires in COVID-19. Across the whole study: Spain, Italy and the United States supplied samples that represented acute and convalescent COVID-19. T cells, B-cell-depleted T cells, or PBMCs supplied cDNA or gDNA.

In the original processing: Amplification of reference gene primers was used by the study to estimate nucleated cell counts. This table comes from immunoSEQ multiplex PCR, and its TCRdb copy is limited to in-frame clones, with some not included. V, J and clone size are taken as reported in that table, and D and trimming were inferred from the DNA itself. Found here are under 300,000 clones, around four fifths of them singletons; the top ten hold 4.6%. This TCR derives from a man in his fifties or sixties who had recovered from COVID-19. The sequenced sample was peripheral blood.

The chain's CDR3 is CASSSQGWQLNTEAFF. CDR3 nucleotide sequence: TGTGCCAGCAGTTCCCAGGGGTGGCAGCTGAACACTGAAGCTTTCTTT. The genes are TRBV6-5 and TRBJ1-1; weak D call: TRBD1 (6 bases). Trimming stripped 4 bases from V and 0 bases from J, with 15 bases between. The CDR3 is 16 amino acids. Germline V gene data show CDR1 as MNHEY and CDR2 as SVGAGI.